This T cell receptor beta chain was sequenced for a study of regulatory T cells in long-lasting Graves disease. Combining iRepertoire HTBI primers with Arm-PCR of CDR3 regions, the authors built TCR beta libraries. TCRdb used MiXCR to reprocess the multiplex PCR reads, holding one entry per CDR3 protein. The data hold about 430,000 distinct CDR3 sequences, with approximately 15% observed a single time. Noted time point: newly diagnosed GD, antithyroid drugs for less than 3 months. Isolated PBMC RNA provided the starting material for the TCR library. The V end lost 3 bases, the J end lost 11 bases, and 8 bases lay between the germline ends. The CDR3 extends over 12 amino acids. This clonotype was observed at least ten times. These data also formed part of another study, on T cells in Graves' hyperthyroidism and ophthalmopathy.

This clonotype was obtained from a woman aged 40 to 50 with Graves disease. This sequence joins TRBV12-3 or TRBV12-4 and TRBJ1-6; D remains unclear. This material consisted of peripheral blood mononuclear cells (PBMCs), taken at new diagnosis, from a patient treated with antithyroid drugs. In nucleotides, the CDR3 is TGTGCCAGCAGTTTCAATAAGACACCCCTCCACTTT. This gives the protein CASSFNKTPLHF.